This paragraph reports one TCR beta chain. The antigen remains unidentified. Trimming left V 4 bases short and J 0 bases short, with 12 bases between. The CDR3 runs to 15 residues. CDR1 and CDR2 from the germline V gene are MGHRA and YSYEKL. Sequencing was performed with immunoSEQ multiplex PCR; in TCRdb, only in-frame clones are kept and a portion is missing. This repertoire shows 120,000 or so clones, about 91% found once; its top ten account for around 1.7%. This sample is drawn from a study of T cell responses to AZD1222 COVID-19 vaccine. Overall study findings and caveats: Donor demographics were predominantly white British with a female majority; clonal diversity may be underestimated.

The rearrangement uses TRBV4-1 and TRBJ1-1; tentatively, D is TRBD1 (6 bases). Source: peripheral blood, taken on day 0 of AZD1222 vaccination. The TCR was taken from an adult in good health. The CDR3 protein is CASSLSGGLNTEAFF. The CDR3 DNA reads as TGCGCCAGCAGCCTTAGCGGGGGGCTGAACACTGAAGCTTTCTTT.